The rows below give T cell receptor beta chains drawn from one sample of a study of CD8 T cells in ankylosing spondylitis. TCRdb re-analysed the 5' RACE reads in MiXCR, keeping a single row per CDR3 protein. The data hold 250,000 or so distinct CDR3 sequences, with 10% observed a single time. The sequenced sample consisted of blood, either unsorted or a sorted T cell fraction (not recorded which). Receptors were obtained from a male donor with ankylosing spondylitis or in good health (not recorded which). Both conserved end residues are part of each CDR3. Fields, in order: J gene, CDR3 length, V gene, D gene, clone size, CDR3 DNA, CDR3 protein. D genes are given only for firm matches. Part of the rows lack a size; the others show once, few, many or a class for expanded clones.

>TRBJ1-6|15|TRBV5-1|-|many
TGCGCCAGCAGCTTGTCGTGGACCAATAATTCACCCCTCCACTTT
CASSLSWTNNSPLHF
>TRBJ1-1|13|TRBV20-1|-|many
TGCAGTGCTATGGGGGTTGGGAACACTGAAGCTTTCTTT
CSAMGVGNTEAFF
>TRBJ2-1|19|TRBV21-1|-|-
TGTGCCAGCAGCGAGACAGGGGCTCTCGCGGGAGTAACCTACAATGAGCAGTTCTTC
CASSETGALAGVTYNEQFF
>TRBJ1-2|13|TRBV10-1|-|many
TGCGCCAGCAGGGGGACCGCCGTTTTCGGCTACACCTTC
CASRGTAVFGYTF
>TRBJ1-1|14|TRBV9|TRBD1|many
TGTGCCAGCAACCCGGGACAGCTGAACACTGAAGCTTTCTTT
CASNPGQLNTEAFF
>TRBJ2-1|15|TRBV10-3|-|many
TGTGCCATCAGTGAGTCAGGGGGCTCCTACAATGAGCAGTTCTTC
CAISESGGSYNEQFF
>TRBJ2-5|14|TRBV20-1|TRBD1|many
TGCAGTGCTAGAGACTGGACAGGGGAAGAGACCCAGTACTTC
CSARDWTGEETQYF
>TRBJ2-5|14|TRBV4-1|-|many
TGCGCCAGCAGCCAACCGGGGTTTCAAGAGACCCAGTACTTC
CASSQPGFQETQYF
>TRBJ2-1|15|TRBV12-3/TRBV12-4|-|many
TGTGCCAGCAGTTTACAGCGATACTCCTACAATGAGCAGTTCTTC
CASSLQRYSYNEQFF
>TRBJ1-1|14|TRBV2|-|many
TGTGCCAGCTTTAGGGGTCCCATGAACACTGAAGCTTTCTTT
CASFRGPMNTEAFF
>TRBJ1-2|17|TRBV7-2|-|-
TGTGCCAGCAGCCCCGGTATAAGAGGACAGAGAAACTATGGCTACACCTTC
CASSPGIRGQRNYGYTF